The 18 T cell receptor beta chains below were found in one sample sequenced in a study of naive and memory T cell subsets. Treatment defined: skin biopsy from PPD injection site in Mantoux-positive individual. The library had UMIs added by 3' ligation of an oligonucleotide to TCR cDNA. The SP2 primer and nested alpha and beta constant region primers amplified ligated cDNA in four rounds. One entry per CDR3 protein, called by TCRdb with MiXCR from the UMI-ligation and nested PCR reads. The sample shows 40,000 or so distinct CDR3 sequences, approximately 9.9% of them seen only once. Sequenced here: skin, sampled from a tuberculin skin test site. These receptor sequences come from an adult in good health.

This clonotype was recorded many times. This sequence joins TRBV28 and TRBJ2-1; D is unclear. The germline CDR1 and CDR2 sequences are MDHEN and SYDVKM. The ends were cut back, 3 bases at V and 10 bases at J, with 16 bases in the middle. The CDR3 totals 14 residues. The CDR3 DNA is TGTGCCAGCAGTTTGGCGCATCGGGCCCGCGAGCAGTTCTTC. It codes for CASSLAHRAREQFF.

The CDR3 region is CASSLGMQETQYF. The CDR3 coding sequence is TGCGCCAGCAGCTTGGGGATGCAAGAGACCCAGTACTTC. The chain employs TRBV5-1 and TRBJ2-5; no definite D call. The germline gives CDR1 SGHRS, CDR2 YFSETQ. The CDR3 is made up of 13 amino acids. Deletions cut 0 bases from V and 2 bases from J, with 5 bases between. Based on the CDR3 plus reference TRBV5-1 and TRBJ2-5, the full variable domain is KAGVTQTPRYLIKTRGQQVTLSCSPISGHRSVSWYQQTPGQGLQFLFEYFSETQRNKGNFPGRFSGRQFSNSRSEMNVSTLELGDSALYLCASSLGMQETQYFGPGTRLLVL.

For this clonotype: A much larger clone differs from this one at a single base, so this may be a read error. This rearrangement joins TRBV7-9 to TRBJ2-1; 7 nucleotides match TRBD2. The CDR3 consists of 16 residues. From germline, CDR1 is SEHNR and CDR2 FQNEAQ (reference sequence). V gave up 1 base and J gave up 6 bases; unmatched junction bases: 9. CDR3 nucleotide sequence: TGTGCCAGCAGCTTAGTATCGGGGACTACCCGCAATGAGCAGTTCTTC. Its translation: CASSLVSGTTRNEQFF.

This clonotype has a count of ten or more. V gene TRBV5-1 combines with J gene TRBJ2-1; 8 bases are shared with TRBD2. The V gene's germline CDR1 is SGHRS and CDR2 YFSETQ. This CDR3 region has 15 residues. The V and J ends lost 2 bases and 2 bases, in that order; junction bases with no gene match: 3. CDR3 amino acids: CASSFAGGTYNEQFF. Here the CDR3 DNA reads TGCGCCAGCAGCTTTGCGGGAGGAACCTACAATGAGCAGTTCTTC.

The sample holds a few counts of this clonotype. This may be a read error, as it is one base from a much larger clone. The chain links TRBV12-3 or TRBV12-4 to TRBJ2-7; D perhaps matches TRBD1 (6 bases). This CDR3 comprises 15 residues. V lost 6 bases and J lost 5, with 20 bases in between. The DNA of the CDR3 is TGTGCCAGCAGCCCGGACAGCGGAAGTTTCCACGAGCAGTACTTC. This sequence encodes CASSPDSGSFHEQYF.

This clonotype was recorded many times. The gene calls are TRBV3-1 and TRBJ1-6, with 9 bases matching TRBD1. This CDR3 spans 15 amino acids. Per germline, CDR1 LGHDT and CDR2 YNNKEL (reference sequence). Trimming took 1 base from V and 9 from J; bases not matched to a gene: 4. The CDR3 sequence is CASSQGPTGGSPLHF. DNA of the CDR3: TGTGCCAGCAGCCAAGGACCGACAGGGGGTTCACCCCTCCACTTT.

By its share, this clonotype is medium-sized. J is TRBJ2-3 and V is TRBV6-5, with a possible D match to TRBD1 (6 bases). The CDR3 is 14 residues long. CDR1 is MNHEY and CDR2 is SVGAGI in the germline V gene. The ends were cut back, 5 bases at V and 2 bases at J, with 11 bases in the middle. The chain's CDR3 is CASSPGQYTDTQYF. In DNA form, the CDR3 reads TGTGCCAGCAGTCCCGGACAGTACACAGATACGCAGTATTTT.

This clonotype occurred many times. The chain links TRBV2 to TRBJ2-5, with D possibly being TRBD2 (5 bases). Trimming removed 2 bases at V and 1 base at J, with 11 bases between. The CDR3 length is 15 residues. Germline lookup yields CDR1 SNHLY and CDR2 FYNNEI. As DNA, the CDR3 is TGTGCCAGCAGTGAATTCTCGGGGATCCAAGAGACCCAGTACTTC. Amino acid sequence: CASSEFSGIQETQYF. The full variable domain, in which reference TRBV2 and TRBJ2-5 provide the parts outside the CDR3, is EPEVTQTPSHQVTQMGQEVILRCVPISNHLYFYWYRQILGQKVEFLVSFYNNEISEKSEIFDDQFSVERPDGSNFTLKIRSTKLEDSAMYFCASSEFSGIQETQYFGPGTRLLVL.

This clonotype showed up many times. This chain joins TRBV12-3 or TRBV12-4 and TRBJ2-1; maybe TRBD1 (5 bases). The length of the CDR3 is 13 residues. The germline V and J ends were trimmed by 5 bases and 4 bases, with 9 bases remaining between them. This CDR3 is CASSIRGYNEQFF. The CDR3 bases are TGTGCCAGCAGTATTAGGGGATACAATGAGCAGTTCTTC.

The chain couples TRBV27 to TRBJ2-7, with TRBD2 identical over 14 bases. This CDR3 comprises 13 residues. J gave up 10 bases and V 5 bases, and 4 bases lay outside the gene matches. Per the germline V gene, CDR1 is MNHEY and CDR2 is SMNVEV (reference sequence). The CDR3 loop is CASSPGTSGRQYF. CDR3 coding DNA: TGTGCCAGCAGTCCAGGGACTAGCGGGAGACAGTACTTC.

Only a few counts were recorded for this clonotype. The V call is TRBV29-1, the J call TRBJ1-1; 7 nucleotides agree with TRBD1. The CDR3 sequence is 14 residues long. The trim removed 3 bases at V and 4 bases at J, leaving 8 bases unmatched. The V gene's germline CDR1 is SQVTM and CDR2 ANQGSEA. CDR3 DNA sequence: TGCAGCGTTGAGAGAGGGGGCGGGGGCACTGAAGCTTTCTTT. Protein: CSVERGGGGTEAFF.

The table lists this clonotype with many counts. The chain is built from TRBV19 and TRBJ2-7, with 10 bases aligning to TRBD1. The CDR3 is 15 residues long. Germline V gene lookup returns CDR1 LNHDA and CDR2 SQIVND (reference sequence). V was clipped by 3 bases and J by 6 bases; unmatched bases: 8. CDR3 in DNA: TGTGCCAGTAGTATGTCGACAGGGGGCCTTGCCGAGCAGTACTTC. Residues: CASSMSTGGLAEQYF.

This sequence joins TRBV20-1 and TRBJ2-3; no definite D call. The CDR3 runs 13 residues. Germline loops: CDR1 DFQATT, CDR2 SNEGSKA (reference sequence). V shed 5 bases and J shed 5 bases, with 14 bases lying between them. The CDR3 DNA sequence: TGCAGTGCTGCCCGAGAGAATGGAGATACGCAGTATTTT. Encoded protein: CSAARENGDTQYF.

This clonotype was seen more than once but under ten times. The genes are TRBV2 and TRBJ1-5; possible D gene TRBD1, 6 bases. V was shortened by 6 bases and J by 0 bases, with 12 bases between the two germline ends. Per the germline V gene, CDR1 is SNHLY and CDR2 is FYNNEI. This CDR3 is 15 amino acids long. The CDR3 coding sequence is TGTGCCAGCAGCGATGGGACACGTAGCAATCAGCCCCAGCATTTT. Amino acids: CASSDGTRSNQPQHF.

This clonotype was counted a few times. The chain has TRBV14 and TRBJ2-3; the D gene is possibly TRBD2 (5 bases). Germline values: CDR1 SGHDN, CDR2 FVKESK. The length of the CDR3 is 16 residues. Trimming removed 0 bases at V and 4 bases at J, with 14 bases between. CDR3 DNA sequence: TGTGCCAGCAGCCAAGATGAGGAGGCCCGCCCAGATACGCAGTATTTT. It specifies CASSQDEEARPDTQYF.

This clonotype was detected ten times or more. The genes are TRBV28 and TRBJ2-7; tentative D call: TRBD1 (6 bases). Germline values: CDR1 MDHEN, CDR2 SYDVKM. Trimming left V 5 bases short and J 1 base short, with 18 bases between. The CDR3 runs to 16 residues. CDR3 amino acids: CASSTTPGTLSYEQYF. For the CDR3, the DNA is TGTGCCAGCAGTACCACTCCCGGGACACTATCCTACGAGCAGTACTTC.

By its share, this clonotype is medium-sized. This chain links TRBV29-1 with TRBJ2-7; a weak D match, TRBD2 (5 bases). The germline V gene has CDR1 SQVTM and CDR2 ANQGSEA. V lost 7 bases and J 3 bases, leaving 16 bases between the germline ends. The CDR3 length is 13 residues. This CDR3 reads CSARSGKDYEQYF. Written as DNA, the CDR3 is TGCAGCGCCCGCTCGGGAAAGGACTACGAGCAGTACTTC.

In this sample, this clonotype turned up many times. The rearrangement links TRBV20-1 to TRBJ2-2, with D maybe TRBD2 (6 bases). Between the trimmed V and J ends, which lost 0 bases and 6 bases, there was a span of 14 bases. This CDR3 has 15 residues. Germline assignment: CDR1 DFQATT and CDR2 SNEGSKA (reference sequence). The CDR3 DNA is TGCAGTGCTAGAGAGGAAGCGGGTAGCCCCGGGGAGCTGTTTTTT. It encodes CSAREEAGSPGELFF.